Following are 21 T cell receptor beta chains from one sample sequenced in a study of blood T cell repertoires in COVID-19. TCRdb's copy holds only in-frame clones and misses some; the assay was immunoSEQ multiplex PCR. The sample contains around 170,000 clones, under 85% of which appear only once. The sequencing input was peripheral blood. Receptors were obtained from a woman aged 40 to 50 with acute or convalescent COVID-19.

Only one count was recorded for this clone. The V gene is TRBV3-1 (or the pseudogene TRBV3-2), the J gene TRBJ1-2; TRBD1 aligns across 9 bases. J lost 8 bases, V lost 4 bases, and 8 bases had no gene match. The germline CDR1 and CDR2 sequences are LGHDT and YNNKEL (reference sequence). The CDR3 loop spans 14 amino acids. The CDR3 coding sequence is TGTGCCAGCAGCCTCCTACAGGGGGCCCGGGGCTACACCTTC. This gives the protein CASSLLQGARGYTF.

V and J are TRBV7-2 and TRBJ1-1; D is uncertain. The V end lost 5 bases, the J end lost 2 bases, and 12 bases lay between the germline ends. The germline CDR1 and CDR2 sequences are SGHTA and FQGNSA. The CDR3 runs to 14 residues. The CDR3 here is CASSASGSNTEAFF. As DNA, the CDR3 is TGTGCCAGCAGCGCTTCAGGTTCCAACACTGAAGCTTTCTTT.

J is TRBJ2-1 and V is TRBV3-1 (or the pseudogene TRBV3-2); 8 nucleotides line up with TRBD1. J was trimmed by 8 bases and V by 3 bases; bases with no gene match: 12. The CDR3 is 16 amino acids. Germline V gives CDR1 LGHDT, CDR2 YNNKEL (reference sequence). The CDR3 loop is CASSQLWRVRGHEQFF. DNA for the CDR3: TGTGCCAGCAGCCAGCTCTGGAGGGTCAGGGGGCATGAGCAGTTCTTC.

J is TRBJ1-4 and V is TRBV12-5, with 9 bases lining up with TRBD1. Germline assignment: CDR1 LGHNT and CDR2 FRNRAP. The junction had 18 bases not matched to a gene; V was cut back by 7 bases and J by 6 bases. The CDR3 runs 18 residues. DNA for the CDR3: TGTGCTAGTGTGTCGCCTTTTCTAAAGACAGGGGGGGATGAAAAACTGTTTTTT. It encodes CASVSPFLKTGGDEKLFF.

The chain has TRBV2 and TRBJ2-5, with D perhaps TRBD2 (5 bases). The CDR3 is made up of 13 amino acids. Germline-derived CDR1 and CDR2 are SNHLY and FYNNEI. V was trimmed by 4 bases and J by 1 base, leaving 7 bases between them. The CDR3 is CASSGGLQETQYF. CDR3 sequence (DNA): TGTGCCAGCAGTGGCGGGCTCCAAGAGACCCAGTACTTC.

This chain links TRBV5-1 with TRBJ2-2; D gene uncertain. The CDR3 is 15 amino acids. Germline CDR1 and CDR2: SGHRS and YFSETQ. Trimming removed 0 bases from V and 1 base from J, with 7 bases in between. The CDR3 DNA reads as TGCGCCAGCAGCTTGGTTTCCGTGAACACCGGGGAGCTGTTTTTT. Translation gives CASSLVSVNTGELFF.

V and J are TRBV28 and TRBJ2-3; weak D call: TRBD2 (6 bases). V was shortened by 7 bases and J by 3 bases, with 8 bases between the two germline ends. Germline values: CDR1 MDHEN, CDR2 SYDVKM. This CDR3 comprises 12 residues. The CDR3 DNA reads TGTGCCAGCATGAGCGGGACAGATACGCAGTATTTT. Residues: CASMSGTDTQYF. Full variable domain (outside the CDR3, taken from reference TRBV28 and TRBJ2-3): DVKVTQSSRYLVKRTGEKVFLECVQDMDHENMFWYRQDPGLGLRLIYFSYDVKMKEKGDIPEGYSVSREKKERFSLILESASTNQTSMYLCASMSGTDTQYFGPGTRLTVL.

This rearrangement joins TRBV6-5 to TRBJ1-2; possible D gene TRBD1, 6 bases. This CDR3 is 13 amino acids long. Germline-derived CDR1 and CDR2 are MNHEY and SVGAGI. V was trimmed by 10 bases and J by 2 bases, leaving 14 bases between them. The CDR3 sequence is CATADSRNYGYTF. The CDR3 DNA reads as TGTGCCACCGCGGACAGCCGAAACTATGGCTACACCTTC.

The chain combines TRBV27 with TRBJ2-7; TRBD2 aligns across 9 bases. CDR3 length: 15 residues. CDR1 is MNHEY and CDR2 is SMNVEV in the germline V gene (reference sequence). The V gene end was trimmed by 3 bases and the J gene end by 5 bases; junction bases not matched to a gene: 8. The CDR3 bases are TGTGCCAGCAGTTTTAGCGGGAGAGTTGGCCACGAGCAGTACTTC. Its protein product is CASSFSGRVGHEQYF.

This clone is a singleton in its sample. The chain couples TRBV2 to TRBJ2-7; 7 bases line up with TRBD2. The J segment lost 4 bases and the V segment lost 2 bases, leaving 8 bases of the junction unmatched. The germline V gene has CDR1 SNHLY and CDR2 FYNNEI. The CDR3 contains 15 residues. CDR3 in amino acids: CASSEFLSGEYEQYF. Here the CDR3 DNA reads TGTGCCAGCAGTGAATTCTTAAGCGGGGAGTACGAGCAGTACTTC.

The CDR3 sequence is CASSSVGTGVYEQYF. CDR3 DNA: TGTGCCAGCAGTTCAGTAGGGACAGGGGTCTACGAGCAGTACTTC. The rearrangement links TRBV27 to TRBJ2-7, with TRBD1 matching over 10 bases. CDR3 length: 15 residues. CDR1 is MNHEY and CDR2 is SMNVEV in the germline V gene (reference sequence). Trimming removed 4 bases from V and 3 bases from J; junction bases left unmatched: 6.

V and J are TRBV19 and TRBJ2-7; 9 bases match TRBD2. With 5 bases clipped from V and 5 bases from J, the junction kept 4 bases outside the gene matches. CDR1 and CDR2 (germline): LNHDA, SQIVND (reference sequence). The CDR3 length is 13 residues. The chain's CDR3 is CASSPGLAHEQYF. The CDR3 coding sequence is TGTGCCAGTAGTCCGGGACTAGCTCACGAGCAGTACTTC.

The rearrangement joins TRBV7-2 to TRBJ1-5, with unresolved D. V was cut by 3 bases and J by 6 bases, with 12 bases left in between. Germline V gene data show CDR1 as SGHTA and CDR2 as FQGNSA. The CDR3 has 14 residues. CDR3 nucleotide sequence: TGTGCCAGCAGCTTCTCGTTTGGTAGTCAGCCCCAGCATTTT. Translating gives CASSFSFGSQPQHF. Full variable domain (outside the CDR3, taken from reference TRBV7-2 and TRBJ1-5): GAGVSQSPSNKVTEKGKDVELRCDPISGHTALYWYRQSLGQGLEFLIYFQGNSAPDKSGLPSDRFSAERTGGSVSTLTIQRTQQEDSAVYLCASSFSFGSQPQHFGDGTRLSIL.

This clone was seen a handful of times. The CDR3 DNA reads as TGTGCCAGTGGATACATTGAGGGAGGCTCTGGAAACACCATATATTTT. Protein: CASGYIEGGSGNTIYF. This sequence joins TRBV19 and TRBJ1-3; D gene uncertain. The ends were cut back, 8 bases at V and 0 bases at J, with 17 bases in the middle. Germline V gene data show CDR1 as LNHDA and CDR2 as SQIVND (reference sequence). The CDR3 length is 16 residues.

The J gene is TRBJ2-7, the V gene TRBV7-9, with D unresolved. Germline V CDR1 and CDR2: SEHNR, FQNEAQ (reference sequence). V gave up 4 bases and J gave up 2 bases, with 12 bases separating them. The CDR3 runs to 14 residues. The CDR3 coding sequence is TGTGCCAGCAGCTCATTGACACCACCCTACGAGCAGTACTTC. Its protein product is CASSSLTPPYEQYF.

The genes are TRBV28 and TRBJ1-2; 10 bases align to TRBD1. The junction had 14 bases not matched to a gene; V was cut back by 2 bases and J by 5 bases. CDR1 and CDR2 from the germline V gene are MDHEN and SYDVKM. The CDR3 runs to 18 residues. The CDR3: CASSLPGTGDSTQYGYTF. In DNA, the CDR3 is TGTGCCAGCAGTTTACCCGGGACAGGGGATTCGACCCAGTATGGCTACACCTTC.

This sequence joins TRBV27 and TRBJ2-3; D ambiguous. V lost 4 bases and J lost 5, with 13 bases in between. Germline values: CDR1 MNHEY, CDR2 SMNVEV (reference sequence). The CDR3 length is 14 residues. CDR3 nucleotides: TGTGCCAGCAGTTATCGACTTTCCGTAGATACGCAGTATTTT. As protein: CASSYRLSVDTQYF.

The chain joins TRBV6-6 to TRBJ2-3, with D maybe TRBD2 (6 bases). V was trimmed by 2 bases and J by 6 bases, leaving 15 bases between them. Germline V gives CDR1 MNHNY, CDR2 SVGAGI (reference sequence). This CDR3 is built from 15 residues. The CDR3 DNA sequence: TGTGCCAGCAGTTACAGAGGCGGGGAGGTTGATACGCAGTATTTT. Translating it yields CASSYRGGEVDTQYF.

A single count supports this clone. CDR3 region: CASTLSGPGSEQYF. The CDR3 region has the DNA TGTGCCAGCACCCTCTCCGGGCCCGGGAGCGAGCAGTACTTC. The rearrangement joins TRBV7-2 to TRBJ2-7; tentative D call: TRBD2 (6 bases). This CDR3 has 14 amino acids. Germline CDR1 and CDR2: SGHTA and FQGNSA. V dropped 7 bases and J dropped 6 bases, with 19 bases sitting between them.

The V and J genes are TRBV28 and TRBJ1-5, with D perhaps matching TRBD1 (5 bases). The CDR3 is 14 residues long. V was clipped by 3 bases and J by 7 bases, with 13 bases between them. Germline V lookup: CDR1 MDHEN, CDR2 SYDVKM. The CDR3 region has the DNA TGTGCCAGCAGTTTGGGTCAGGGAAGACAGCCCCAGCATTTT. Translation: CASSLGQGRQPQHF. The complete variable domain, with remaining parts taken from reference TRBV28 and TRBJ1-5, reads DVKVTQSSRYLVKRTGEKVFLECVQDMDHENMFWYRQDPGLGLRLIYFSYDVKMKEKGDIPEGYSVSREKKERFSLILESASTNQTSMYLCASSLGQGRQPQHFGDGTRLSIL.

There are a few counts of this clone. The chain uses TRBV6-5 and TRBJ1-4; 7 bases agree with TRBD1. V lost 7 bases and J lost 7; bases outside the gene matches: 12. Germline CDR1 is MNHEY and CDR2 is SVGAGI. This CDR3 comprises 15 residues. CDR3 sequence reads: CASTFVRGSSEKLFF. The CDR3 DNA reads TGTGCCAGCACGTTCGTCAGGGGGTCATCTGAAAAACTGTTTTTT.